Below are 22 T cell receptor beta chains sequenced from a single sample in a study of cytomegalovirus exposure and HLA in healthy donors. Only in-frame clones appear in the TCRdb table, and some are missing; sequencing was by immunoSEQ multiplex PCR. The table has hundreds of thousands of clones, 87% seen once. The material sequenced was PBMCs. Receptor source: a man between 18 and 35 years old in good health and CMV-seropositive.

This chain links TRBV6-6 with TRBJ2-2, with 9 positions matching TRBD2. The junction had 5 bases not matched to a gene; V was cut back by 4 bases and J by 5 bases. The CDR3 is made up of 15 amino acids. Germline CDR1 is MNHNY and CDR2 is SVGAGI (reference sequence). CDR3 nucleotides: TGTGCCAGCAGTTTAGCGGGAGTAAGAACCGGGGAGCTGTTTTTT. Its translation is CASSLAGVRTGELFF.

The chain links TRBV6-1 to TRBJ1-2; the D gene is possibly TRBD1 (5 bases). The CDR3 is 12 residues long. From germline, CDR1 is MNHNS and CDR2 SASEGT. V was clipped by 6 bases and J by 12 bases, with 17 bases between them. As DNA, the CDR3 is TGTGCCAGCAGCCCCCTTCCGGGAGGGGACACCTTC. Translated, it gives CASSPLPGGDTF.

The chain uses TRBV28 and TRBJ1-1; TRBD1 is a possible D gene (6 bases). V was clipped by 6 bases and J by 6 bases, with 17 bases between them. Germline CDR1 reads MDHEN; CDR2 reads SYDVKM. CDR3 length: 14 amino acids. The CDR3 DNA reads as TGTGCCAGCAGCGTGGCCGCAGGGGTTCCTGAAGCTTTCTTT. This translates into CASSVAAGVPEAFF.

This chain connects TRBV27 to TRBJ2-2; 10 nucleotides line up with TRBD2. Trimming at V came to 8 bases and at J to 4 bases, leaving 4 bases not matched to a gene. This CDR3 has 14 amino acids. Germline CDR1 and CDR2: MNHEY and SMNVEV (reference sequence). The CDR3 loop is CASSIAGGTGELFF. The CDR3 coding sequence is TGTGCCAGCTCAATAGCGGGAGGCACCGGGGAGCTGTTTTTT.

This clone was recorded once. The chain employs TRBV7-8 and TRBJ2-1; maybe TRBD2 (6 bases). Germline CDR1 reads SGHVS; CDR2 reads FQNEAQ. Trimming shortened V by 5 bases and J by 5 bases, and 13 bases separated the two germline ends. The CDR3 is 14 amino acids. The CDR3 protein is CASSPGGKDNEQFF. CDR3 DNA sequence: TGTGCCAGCAGCCCCGGGGGAAAGGACAATGAGCAGTTCTTC.

The V call is TRBV27, the J call TRBJ1-1; D is perhaps TRBD1 (5 bases). The V end was cut by 1 base, the J end by 2 bases, with 8 bases between. The germline CDR1 and CDR2 sequences are MNHEY and SMNVEV (reference sequence). This CDR3 has 14 amino acids. DNA for the CDR3: TGTGCCAGCAGTTTATTAAGGGGCAACACTGAAGCTTTCTTT. It is translated as CASSLLRGNTEAFF.

This rearrangement joins TRBV11-3 to TRBJ2-1, with 7 bases that match TRBD2. This CDR3 spans 15 amino acids. Germline V gives CDR1 SGHNT, CDR2 YENEEA. V shed 6 bases, J shed 0 bases, and the junction held 5 bases outside the gene matches. The DNA for the CDR3 is TGTGCCAGCAGTACCGGGACTACCTCCTACAATGAGCAGTTCTTC. It yields the protein CASSTGTTSYNEQFF.

CDR3 loop: CASSFLRLGTGELFF. The CDR3 DNA reads TGTGCCAGCAGTTTCCTACGGTTGGGCACCGGGGAGCTGTTTTTT. The chain carries TRBV28 and TRBJ2-2; D unclear. V gave up 3 bases and J gave up 4 bases, with 12 bases separating them. The length of the CDR3 is 15 residues. Germline V gene lookup returns CDR1 MDHEN and CDR2 SYDVKM.

The J gene is TRBJ2-1, the V gene TRBV27; possibly TRBD1 for D (7 bases). CDR3 size: 16 residues. The V gene's germline CDR1 is MNHEY and CDR2 SMNVEV (reference sequence). V lost 3 bases and J 2 bases, leaving 14 bases between the germline ends. The chain's CDR3 is CASSLVPGGPYNEQFF. In nucleotides, the CDR3 is TGTGCCAGCAGTTTGGTTCCAGGGGGGCCCTACAATGAGCAGTTCTTC.

This clone has only one observation. This chain joins TRBV28 and TRBJ2-7; D is unclear. CDR1 is MDHEN, CDR2 SYDVKM, per germline. The CDR3 consists of 13 residues. Trimming shortened V by 4 bases and J by 2 bases, and 9 bases separated the two germline ends. The CDR3 reads CASSYDHPYEQYF. The DNA of the CDR3 is TGTGCCAGCAGTTACGATCACCCCTACGAGCAGTACTTC.

This clone was observed a few times. The genes are TRBV7-9 and TRBJ1-1; D is uncertain. The CDR3 has 14 amino acids. Germline CDR1 and CDR2: SEHNR and FQNEAQ (reference sequence). V lost 0 bases and J 0 bases, leaving 5 bases between the germline ends. The CDR3 sequence is CASSLARLNTEAFF. The CDR3 DNA sequence: TGTGCCAGCAGCTTAGCCAGGTTGAACACTGAAGCTTTCTTT.

The rearrangement links TRBV7-9 to TRBJ1-2; 9 bases are a match to TRBD1. The germline V gene encodes CDR1 SEHNR and CDR2 FQNEAQ (reference sequence). The CDR3 is made up of 14 amino acids. V lost 1 base and J lost 6; bases outside the gene matches: 3. CDR3 DNA: TGTGCCAGCAGCTTAGGGCGGGACAGGGATGGCTACACCTTC. Protein product: CASSLGRDRDGYTF.

The rearrangement joins TRBV2 to TRBJ2-7; possibly TRBD2 for D (5 bases). CDR1 and CDR2 from the germline V gene are SNHLY and FYNNEI. The ends were cut back, 7 bases at V and 9 bases at J, with 19 bases in the middle. CDR3 length equals 13 residues. In DNA, the CDR3 is TGTGCCAGCAACGAAGCCATAGGGAGTATGCAGTACTTC. It encodes CASNEAIGSMQYF.

The chain recombines TRBV6-1 with TRBJ1-2; D call uncertain. Germline V gene data show CDR1 as MNHNS and CDR2 as SASEGT. This CDR3 region has 15 residues. V dropped 3 bases and J dropped 4 bases, with 15 bases sitting between them. The CDR3 sequence: CASSEYPRDRYGYTF. DNA of the CDR3: TGTGCCAGCAGTGAGTATCCCCGAGATCGCTATGGCTACACCTTC.

This rearrangement joins TRBV5-1 to TRBJ2-6; weak D call: TRBD1 (7 bases). The ends were cut back, 0 bases at V and 2 bases at J, with 12 bases in the middle. The germline gives CDR1 SGHRS, CDR2 YFSETQ. The CDR3 consists of 17 residues. The CDR3 bases are TGCGCCAGCAGCTTGGATGGAGGGGGCGCTGGGGCCAACGTCCTGACTTTC. Protein sequence: CASSLDGGGAGANVLTF.

This chain joins TRBV28 and TRBJ2-7; 9 bases fit TRBD1. This CDR3 comprises 14 residues. CDR1 and CDR2 from the germline V gene are MDHEN and SYDVKM. J lost 3 bases, V lost 8 bases, and 8 bases had no gene match. The CDR3 DNA is TGTGCCAGCTTCTCGAGGGACAGGGTCTACGAGCAGTACTTC. Residues: CASFSRDRVYEQYF.

V usage is TRBV5-1 and J usage is TRBJ2-2, with 8 bases fitting TRBD1. This CDR3 contains 16 residues. Germline lookup yields CDR1 SGHRS and CDR2 YFSETQ. Germline trimming cut 5 bases from V and 3 bases from J; bases unmatched to any gene: 9. In DNA, the CDR3 is TGCGCCAGCAGAAACCCGTCAGGGGGCGACACCGGGGAGCTGTTTTTT. This translates into CASRNPSGGDTGELFF.

The gene calls are TRBV2 and TRBJ2-1; D gene ambiguous. CDR1 is SNHLY, CDR2 FYNNEI, per germline. V lost 5 bases and J lost 12, with 11 bases in between. The CDR3 extends over 11 amino acids. CDR3: CASSRAGPQFF. CDR3 DNA: TGTGCCAGCAGTCGAGCTGGTCCGCAGTTCTTC. Complete variable domain (other parts from reference TRBV2 and TRBJ2-1): EPEVTQTPSHQVTQMGQEVILRCVPISNHLYFYWYRQILGQKVEFLVSFYNNEISEKSEIFDDQFSVERPDGSNFTLKIRSTKLEDSAMYFCASSRAGPQFFGPGTRLTVL.

The chain recombines TRBV28 with TRBJ2-5, with D possibly being TRBD1 or TRBD2 (5 bases each). Germline loops: CDR1 MDHEN, CDR2 SYDVKM. The CDR3 sequence is 12 residues long. Trimming took 10 bases from V and 5 from J, leaving 14 bases between them. The CDR3 DNA reads as TGTGCCACTCGTGAGGGGTGGGAGACCCAGTACTTC. Encoded protein: CATREGWETQYF. Combining the CDR3 with reference TRBV28 and TRBJ2-5 gives the whole variable domain DVKVTQSSRYLVKRTGEKVFLECVQDMDHENMFWYRQDPGLGLRLIYFSYDVKMKEKGDIPEGYSVSREKKERFSLILESASTNQTSMYLCATREGWETQYFGPGTRLLVL.

The genes are TRBV5-6 and TRBJ2-1; 10 bases line up with TRBD2. V shed 4 bases, J shed 3 bases, and the junction held 7 bases outside the gene matches. CDR3 size: 16 residues. CDR1 is SGHDT, CDR2 YYEEEE, per germline. CDR3 loop: CASSDPGTSDYNEQFF. CDR3 in DNA: TGTGCCAGCAGCGACCCCGGGACTAGCGACTACAATGAGCAGTTCTTC.

The CDR3 here is CAARQGSNTEAFF. CDR3 bases: TGTGCCGCCCGACAGGGGAGCAACACTGAAGCTTTCTTT. V gene TRBV6-1 combines with J gene TRBJ1-1, with TRBD1 identical over 8 bases. The CDR3 runs to 13 residues. With 11 bases clipped from V and 2 bases from J, the junction kept 7 bases outside the gene matches. Germline assignment: CDR1 MNHNS and CDR2 SASEGT.

This sequence joins TRBV5-5 and TRBJ1-5; TRBD1 matches 7 bases. J gave up 8 bases and V 0 bases, and 11 bases lay outside the gene matches. This CDR3 is built from 16 residues. Germline-derived CDR1 and CDR2 are SGHKS and YYEKEE (reference sequence). The CDR3: CASSLGLTGPKEPQHF. In nucleotides, the CDR3 is TGTGCCAGCAGCTTGGGGCTGACAGGGCCTAAAGAGCCCCAGCATTTT.